The 24 T cell receptor beta chains below come from one sample, sequenced in a study of spatial heterogeneity in lung cancer. Time point defined: sample taken at primary tumor resection. Whole RNA obtained from tumor, nontumor lung or frozen PBMC underwent sequencing without sorting. Each CDR3 protein is one row after TCRdb ran MiXCR on the 5' RACE reads. Of around 48,000 distinct CDR3 sequences in the sample, approximately 5.3% were seen once. This sample comprised PBMCs, obtained at surgery. Receptor source: a male donor with early-stage non-small cell lung cancer.

This clonotype was recorded many times. The chain uses TRBV2 and TRBJ1-6; no clear D gene. The germline CDR1 and CDR2 sequences are SNHLY and FYNNEI. The CDR3 length is 13 residues. Trimming left V 7 bases short and J 5 bases short, with 9 bases between. CDR3 nucleotide sequence: TGTGCCAGCATAGGGTCGAATAATTCACCCCTCCACTTT. Amino acids: CASIGSNNSPLHF.

This clonotype appeared many times. The chain is built from TRBV7-2 and TRBJ2-4; TRBD1 matches 9 bases. The V segment lost 5 bases and the J segment 5 bases; nucleotides outside the gene matches: 7. This CDR3 has 15 amino acids. Germline CDR1 is SGHTA and CDR2 is FQGNSA. The CDR3 coding sequence is TGTGCCAGCAGCCGAGACAGGGGGTCGCAAAACATTCAGTACTTC. Protein: CASSRDRGSQNIQYF.

This clonotype was detected many times. This chain links TRBV6-2 or TRBV6-3 with TRBJ2-6; 16 nucleotides agree with TRBD2. The ends lost 6 bases at V and 5 bases at J; junction bases unmatched: 10. The CDR3 is made up of 19 amino acids. Germline CDR1 and CDR2: MNHEY and SVGEGT. The CDR3 is CASSRMGLAGGQRANVLTF. The CDR3 nucleotides are TGTGCCAGCAGCAGAATGGGACTAGCGGGAGGGCAGAGGGCCAACGTCCTGACTTTC.

This clonotype was counted ten times or more. The J gene is TRBJ1-1, the V gene TRBV7-2; D is undetermined. V lost 5 bases and J lost 6, with 10 bases in between. Germline V lookup: CDR1 SGHTA, CDR2 FQGNSA. The CDR3 sequence is 12 residues long. CDR3 loop: CASSPGFSEAFF. The CDR3 DNA is TGTGCCAGCAGCCCCGGGTTCTCTGAAGCTTTCTTT.

V is TRBV18 and J is TRBJ2-3; 9 bases align to TRBD1. CDR1 and CDR2 (germline): KGHSH, LQKENI. CDR3 length equals 15 residues. The V gene end was trimmed by 3 bases and the J gene end by 3 bases; junction bases not matched to a gene: 4. The CDR3 DNA sequence: TGTGCCAGCTCACCTGGGACAGGGTTAACAGATACGCAGTATTTT. Its translation is CASSPGTGLTDTQYF. The complete variable domain, with remaining parts taken from reference TRBV18 and TRBJ2-3, reads NAGVMQNPRHLVRRRGQEARLRCSPMKGHSHVYWYRQLPEEGLKFMVYLQKENIIDESGMPKERFSAEFPKEGPSILRIQQVVRGDSAAYFCASSPGTGLTDTQYFGPGTRLTVL.

This clonotype was observed at least ten times. The J gene is TRBJ1-6, the V gene TRBV6-5, with D uncertain. The CDR3 is made up of 14 amino acids. With 2 bases removed from V and 5 bases from J, the gap between germline ends came to 7 bases. Per germline, CDR1 MNHEY and CDR2 SVGAGI. CDR3 in amino acids: CASSYGQHNSPLHF. The CDR3, as DNA: TGTGCCAGCAGTTACGGGCAGCATAATTCACCCCTCCACTTT.

At least ten counts were recorded for this clonotype. CDR3 in DNA: TGTGCCAGCAGCTTGGAGTGGGCGAGCGGGGAGCTGTTTTTT. Amino acids: CASSLEWASGELFF. The chain links TRBV5-4 to TRBJ2-2; the D is unclear. The germline V and J ends were trimmed by 0 bases and 7 bases, with 10 bases remaining between them. This CDR3 is 14 amino acids long. The germline V gene has CDR1 SGHNT and CDR2 YYREEE (reference sequence).

This clonotype was counted many times. The rearrangement links TRBV3-1 to TRBJ2-4; TRBD2 aligns across 7 bases. This CDR3 comprises 15 residues. The trim removed 5 bases at V and 3 bases at J, leaving 7 bases unmatched. Germline lookup yields CDR1 LGHDT and CDR2 YNNKEL (reference sequence). The CDR3 loop reads CASSGSTSVKNIQYF. The CDR3 bases are TGTGCCAGCAGCGGCAGCACTAGCGTCAAAAACATTCAGTACTTC.

This clonotype was found many times. This chain joins TRBV20-1 and TRBJ2-7; TRBD1 matches at 9 bases. This CDR3 has 14 residues. V was pared by 6 bases and J by 2 bases, with 8 bases of the junction left unmatched. Germline loops: CDR1 DFQATT, CDR2 SNEGSKA (reference sequence). As DNA, the CDR3 is TGCAGTGCAACAGGGACAGGGTCCCCCTACGAGCAGTACTTC. Residues: CSATGTGSPYEQYF.

Only a few counts were recorded for this clonotype. The V gene is TRBV11-2, the J gene TRBJ2-2; D is uncertain. Germline lookup yields CDR1 SGHAT and CDR2 FQNNGV. Between the trimmed V and J ends, which lost 0 bases and 1 base, there was a span of 9 bases. This CDR3 comprises 16 residues. The CDR3: CASSLDSSMNTGELFF. CDR3 sequence (DNA): TGTGCCAGCAGCTTAGACTCGTCGATGAACACCGGGGAGCTGTTTTTT.

This clonotype was counted many times. V is TRBV6-5 and J is TRBJ2-1; 7 positions match TRBD2. Looked up from germline, CDR1 is MNHEY and CDR2 is SVGAGI. J gave up 4 bases and V 0 bases, and 6 bases lay outside the gene matches. This CDR3 is built from 16 residues. CDR3: CASSYSRLAAYNEQFF. CDR3 DNA: TGTGCCAGCAGTTACTCGCGGCTAGCGGCATACAATGAGCAGTTCTTC.

In this sample, this clonotype turned up many times. V gene TRBV6-1 combines with J gene TRBJ1-4; D is undetermined. The CDR3 sequence is 16 residues long. Trimming stripped 0 bases from V and 3 bases from J, with 11 bases between. CDR1 is MNHNS, CDR2 SASEGT, per germline. CDR3 DNA: TGTGCCAGCAGTGAAGCGCACGCATCAGCTAATGAAAAACTGTTTTTT. Its protein is CASSEAHASANEKLFF.

This clonotype was observed at least ten times. The chain has TRBV5-4 and TRBJ2-3; D is perhaps TRBD2 (5 bases). The ends were cut back, 4 bases at V and 3 bases at J, with 12 bases in the middle. The germline V gene encodes CDR1 SGHNT and CDR2 YYREEE (reference sequence). This CDR3 spans 14 amino acids. CDR3 sequence reads: CASSLYSGTDTQYF. The CDR3 coding sequence is TGTGCCAGCAGCCTGTACAGCGGAACAGATACGCAGTATTTT.

This sequence joins TRBV20-1 and TRBJ1-1, with D hard to call. Between the trimmed V and J ends, which lost 0 bases and 0 bases, there was a span of 8 bases. The germline V gene has CDR1 DFQATT and CDR2 SNEGSKA (reference sequence). The CDR3 totals 14 residues. The CDR3 here is CSARDTFMNTEAFF. In DNA form, the CDR3 reads TGCAGTGCTAGAGACACTTTCATGAACACTGAAGCTTTCTTT.

This chain joins TRBV29-1 and TRBJ2-7; TRBD1 is a possible D gene (6 bases). The germline CDR1 and CDR2 sequences are SQVTM and ANQGSEA. V lost 7 bases, J lost 0 bases, and 7 bases lay in between. This CDR3 is built from 11 residues. The CDR3 DNA is TGCAGCGGACAGGACTCCTACGAGCAGTACTTC. Translating gives CSGQDSYEQYF.

This clonotype has ten or more counts. The chain carries TRBV6-2 or TRBV6-3 and TRBJ2-1, with D perhaps TRBD2 (5 bases). Trimming removed 0 bases from V and 0 bases from J, with 9 bases in between. Germline CDR1 is MNHEY and CDR2 is SVGEGT. The CDR3 sequence is 16 residues long. This CDR3 reads CASSYSTTSSYNEQFF. The CDR3 bases are TGTGCCAGCAGTTACTCGACTACTAGCTCCTACAATGAGCAGTTCTTC.

The sample holds many counts of this clonotype. The CDR3 protein is CASSSYSSKTAQYF. The CDR3 DNA sequence: TGCGCCAGCAGCTCATACAGCTCTAAAACGGCGCAGTACTTC. The gene calls are TRBV5-1 and TRBJ2-7, with D unclear. This CDR3 region has 14 residues. Trimming took off 3 bases at V and 9 bases at J, with 19 bases between the two ends. Germline V lookup: CDR1 SGHRS, CDR2 YFSETQ.

This clonotype has a count of ten or more. The chain recombines TRBV5-1 with TRBJ1-1; D uncertain. CDR1 and CDR2 from the germline V gene are SGHRS and YFSETQ. Trimming removed 0 bases at V and 4 bases at J, with 13 bases between. The CDR3 runs 15 residues. For the CDR3, the DNA is TGCGCCAGCAGCTTGGCTGCCGGAGGGTCCACTGAAGCTTTCTTT. This sequence encodes CASSLAAGGSTEAFF.

This clonotype was recorded many times. This chain connects TRBV5-5 to TRBJ1-4; weak D call: TRBD1 (5 bases). Trimming took 1 base from V and 4 from J, leaving 11 bases between them. There are 15 residues in the CDR3. Germline loops: CDR1 SGHKS, CDR2 YYEKEE (reference sequence). The CDR3: CASSLSWQGNEKLFF. The CDR3 DNA sequence: TGTGCCAGCAGCTTGTCTTGGCAGGGTAATGAAAAACTGTTTTTT.

This clonotype occurred many times. The gene calls are TRBV2 and TRBJ2-1; 9 bases are shared with TRBD2. CDR1 is SNHLY and CDR2 is FYNNEI in the germline V gene. Losses at the gene ends were 7 bases for V and 6 bases for J; bases not matched to a gene: 7. The CDR3 loop spans 14 amino acids. CDR3 sequence reads: CASKVAGVGNEQFF. The CDR3 region has the DNA TGTGCCAGCAAGGTAGCGGGAGTTGGCAATGAGCAGTTCTTC.

In its sample, this clonotype was seen many times. The chain employs TRBV7-9 and TRBJ2-2; 11 bases map to TRBD1. Germline V gene sequence: CDR1 SEHNR, CDR2 FQNEAQ (reference sequence). Trimming at V came to 5 bases and at J to 3 bases, leaving 11 bases not matched to a gene. The CDR3 covers 18 residues. CDR3 region: CASSPGQGAQSDTGELFF. The CDR3 region has the DNA TGTGCCAGCAGCCCTGGACAGGGGGCTCAATCAGACACCGGGGAGCTGTTTTTT.

This clonotype was seen at least ten times. J is TRBJ1-6 and V is TRBV4-2, with TRBD1 identical over 10 bases. After removal of 4 bases from V and 5 bases from J, the junction contained 8 bases not matched to a gene. The germline V gene has CDR1 LGHNA and CDR2 YNFKEQ. This CDR3 region has 17 residues. The CDR3 DNA reads as TGTGCCAGCAGCCGGGGGGGGACAGGGGAGAATAATTCACCCCTCCACTTT. Its translation: CASSRGGTGENNSPLHF.

The table lists this clonotype with many counts. The chain uses TRBV7-9 and TRBJ1-1, with D uncertain. The CDR3 runs 11 residues. Germline values: CDR1 SEHNR, CDR2 FQNEAQ (reference sequence). Trimming removed 5 bases at V and 8 bases at J, with 9 bases between. This CDR3 reads CASSPYVEAFF. The CDR3 region has the DNA TGTGCCAGCAGCCCATACGTCGAAGCTTTCTTT.

This clonotype has a count of ten or more. The gene calls are TRBV7-2 and TRBJ2-1, with 7 positions matching TRBD2. Germline lookup yields CDR1 SGHTA and CDR2 FQGNSA. The CDR3 is made up of 16 amino acids. Unmatched junction bases numbered 9, after V lost 3 bases and J lost 4 bases. This CDR3 reads CASSFDGGVSYNEQFF. CDR3 nucleotides: TGTGCCAGCAGCTTCGATGGGGGGGTATCGTACAATGAGCAGTTCTTC.